This T cell receptor (beta chain) derives from a study of T cell repertoires in cytomegalovirus infection. Study-level information: Public TCR beta signatures marked donors with CMV infection and the matching HLA. Broader study findings: In two of eight donors, the top clonotype was HLA-C-restricted CMV-specific.

This CDR3 spans 13 amino acids. The germline V gene encodes CDR1 SGHVS and CDR2 FQNEAQ. The ends were cut back, 1 base at V and 12 bases at J, with 13 bases in the middle. TCRdb re-called the reads through MiXCR, storing one row per CDR3 protein. The table includes 650,000 to 850,000 distinct CDR3 sequences, roughly 28% detected once. This clonotype was detected many times. No antigen is known for it. This receptor was taken from a human donor in good health (CMV status not recorded). Some clones in this sample may be carry-over from other donors' samples. Sequencing used cultured CD8+ T cells from PBMCs, obtained from culture after CMV antigen stimulation. The gene calls are TRBV7-8 and TRBJ2-1; a weak D match, TRBD2 (6 bases). CDR3 sequence reads: CASSLVLRGGQFF. The DNA for the CDR3 is TGTGCCAGCAGCTTAGTATTGCGGGGCGGGCAGTTCTTC.